This T cell receptor (beta chain) was sequenced for a study of blood T cell repertoires in COVID-19. Study-wide background: Sample material is recorded as cDNA or gDNA derived from T cells, B-cell-depleted T cells, or PBMCs.

Sequencing was performed with immunoSEQ multiplex PCR; in TCRdb, only in-frame clones are kept and a portion is missing. The table has over 200,000 clones, 75% to 90% seen once. Germline values: CDR1 MNHEY, CDR2 SMNVEV (reference sequence). The ends were cut back, 3 bases at V and 4 bases at J, with 12 bases in the middle. The CDR3 is 14 residues long. Recruitment covered roughly 24 US areas and drew participants whose ages spanned roughly 18 to 90 years. Researchers sorted participants into cohorts using their self-reported clinical history. This clone was counted a few times. This chain links TRBV27 with TRBJ1-1; no definite D call. The origin of this receptor is a woman aged 30 to 39 who had been exposed to COVID-19. Sequenced: PBMCs or T cells enriched from blood (not recorded which). CDR3 bases: TGTGCCAGCAGTTTTGATAGGGCGGGCACTGAAGCTTTCTTT. Encoded protein: CASSFDRAGTEAFF.